One and the same sample provided the 9 T cell receptor beta chains below, sequenced in a study of regulatory T cells in long-lasting Graves disease. Time point described: newly diagnosed GD, antithyroid drugs for less than 3 months. PBMC-derived RNA was used for the TCR library. Assembly of TCR beta libraries relied on iRepertoire HTBI primers together with Arm-PCR of CDR3 regions. TCRdb reprocessed the multiplex PCR reads via MiXCR and lists one record per CDR3 protein. The repertoire has a few hundred thousand distinct CDR3 sequences, 15% of them found once; the top ten carry about 8%. The sample also formed part of further work on T cells in Graves' hyperthyroidism and ophthalmopathy.

The sample was peripheral blood mononuclear cells (PBMCs), taken at new diagnosis, from a patient treated with antithyroid drugs. The receptor set was obtained from a woman aged 40-49 years with Graves disease.

The chain is built from TRBV12-5 and TRBJ2-1, with 9 positions matching TRBD2. The junction had 11 bases not matched to a gene; V was cut back by 1 base and J by 7 bases. The germline V gene has CDR1 LGHNT and CDR2 FRNRAP. The CDR3 spans 17 residues. Here the CDR3 DNA reads TGTGCTAGTGGTTTGGGCCTGCAATTAGCGGGAGAGAATGAGCAGTTCTTC. Translation: CASGLGLQLAGENEQFF.

The chain has TRBV19 and TRBJ2-2; D gene unclear. The CDR3 sequence is 16 residues long. With 2 bases removed from V and 0 bases from J, the gap between germline ends came to 10 bases. CDR1 is LNHDA, CDR2 SQIVND, per germline (reference sequence). In DNA form, the CDR3 reads TGTGCCAGTAGTATATGGTCACCCGCGAACACCGGGGAGCTGTTTTTT. This gives the protein CASSIWSPANTGELFF.

As regards this clonotype: Germline and junction disagree at one end, which may indicate a read error. The rearrangement uses TRBV11-1 and TRBJ2-7; D is ambiguous. This CDR3 has 16 amino acids. Germline assignment: CDR1 SGHAT and CDR2 FQDESV (reference sequence). The CDR3: CASSLDIGVRSYEQYF. CDR3 coding DNA: TGTGCCAGTAGCTTAGACATTGGGGTCAGGAGCTACGAGCAGTACTTC.

The CDR3 sequence is CASSNRLAGEGYEQYF. The CDR3 DNA sequence: TGTGCCAGCAGCAACCGACTAGCGGGAGAAGGCTACGAGCAGTACTTC. The chain employs TRBV13 and TRBJ2-7; 12 positions match TRBD2. This CDR3 has 16 amino acids. Germline-derived CDR1 and CDR2 are PRHDT and FYEKMQ (reference sequence). V trimming: 5 bases; J trimming: 3 bases; junction bases outside the gene matches: 8.

This chain joins TRBV12-5 and TRBJ1-5; no reliable D call. Germline CDR1 LGHNT, CDR2 FRNRAP. The V end lost 7 bases, the J end lost 4 bases, and 5 bases lay between the germline ends. The CDR3 covers 11 residues. The CDR3 DNA is TGTGCTAGTGATGTTAATCAGCCCCAGCATTTT. The encoded protein is CASDVNQPQHF.

This clonotype was recorded many times. J is TRBJ2-7 and V is TRBV28; perhaps TRBD1 as D (6 bases). This CDR3 comprises 15 residues. With 4 bases removed from V and 3 bases from J, the gap between germline ends came to 16 bases. The V gene's germline CDR1 is MDHEN and CDR2 SYDVKM. CDR3 residues: CASSSGAPFFYEQYF. The CDR3 DNA sequence: TGTGCCAGCAGTTCAGGGGCCCCCTTCTTCTACGAGCAGTACTTC. Looking up the rest from reference TRBV28 and TRBJ2-7 gives the full variable domain: DVKVTQSSRYLVKRTGEKVFLECVQDMDHENMFWYRQDPGLGLRLIYFSYDVKMKEKGDIPEGYSVSREKKERFSLILESASTNQTSMYLCASSSGAPFFYEQYFGPGTRLTVT.

This clonotype came up many times. The gene calls are TRBV20-1 and TRBJ2-3; 7 bases are a match to TRBD1. The ends lost 6 bases at V and 2 bases at J; junction bases unmatched: 11. The CDR3 sequence is 15 residues long. CDR1 is DFQATT, CDR2 SNEGSKA, per germline (reference sequence). CDR3 in DNA: TGCAGTGCCAGGGGGTGGGGCACTTTCACAGATACGCAGTATTTT. Protein product: CSARGWGTFTDTQYF.

This clonotype was recorded at least ten times. The genes are TRBV2 and TRBJ2-5; unclear D gene. Trimming left V 8 bases short and J 1 base short, with 11 bases between. The CDR3 covers 13 residues. The germline gives CDR1 SNHLY, CDR2 FYNNEI. CDR3 coding DNA: TGTGCCAGCGGTGGTGCGGTCCAAGAGACCCAGTACTTC. As protein: CASGGAVQETQYF.

The sample holds a few counts of this clonotype. The rearrangement joins TRBV30 to TRBJ2-1; 11 bases are a match to TRBD2. From germline, CDR1 is GTSNPN and CDR2 SVGIG (reference sequence). The CDR3 spans 13 residues. J lost 9 bases, V lost 4 bases, and 5 bases had no gene match. CDR3 bases: TGTGCCTGGACTAGCGGGAGGCTCGGTGAGCAGTTCTTC. Its protein is CAWTSGRLGEQFF. The variable domain in full, with the rest retrieved from reference TRBV30 and TRBJ2-1, is SQTIHQWPATLVQPVGSPLSLECTVEGTSNPNLYWYRQAAGRGLQLLFYSVGIGQISSEVPQNLSASRPQDRQFILSSKKLLLSDSGFYLCAWTSGRLGEQFFGPGTRLTVL.